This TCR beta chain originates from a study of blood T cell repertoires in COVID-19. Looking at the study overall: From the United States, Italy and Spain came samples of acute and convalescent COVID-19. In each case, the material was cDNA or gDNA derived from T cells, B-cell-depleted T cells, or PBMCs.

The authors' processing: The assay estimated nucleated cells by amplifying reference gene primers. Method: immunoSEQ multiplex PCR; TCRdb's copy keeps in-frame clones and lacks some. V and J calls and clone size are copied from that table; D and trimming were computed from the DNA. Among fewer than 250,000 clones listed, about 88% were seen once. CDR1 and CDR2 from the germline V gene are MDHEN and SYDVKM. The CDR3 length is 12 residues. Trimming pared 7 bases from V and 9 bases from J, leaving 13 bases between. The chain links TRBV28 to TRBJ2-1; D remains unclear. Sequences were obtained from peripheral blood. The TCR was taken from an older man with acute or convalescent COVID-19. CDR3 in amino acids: CASTRPPGEQFF. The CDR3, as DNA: TGTGCCAGCACCCGGCCCCCGGGTGAGCAGTTCTTC.